This TCR beta chain was observed in a study of T cell responses to AZD1222 COVID-19 vaccine. V was pared by 5 bases and J by 5 bases, with 8 bases of the junction left unmatched. From germline, CDR1 is SGHTA and CDR2 FQGNSA. CDR3 size: 15 residues. Regarding this clone: Antigen: not known.

Measured with immunoSEQ multiplex PCR; TCRdb has only the in-frame clones, and not every one. The data contain under 200,000 clones, approximately 87% of them singletons. Study-wide results and limits: Repertoire collection took place solely once the T cell response had peaked. Females outnumbered males among donors, who were mostly white British; clonal diversity was possibly underestimated.

The material sequenced was peripheral blood, taken 28 days after the second AZD1222 dose. The sequence was obtained from an adult who received the AZD1222 COVID-19 vaccine. The V call is TRBV7-2, the J call TRBJ1-4, with 7 bases that match TRBD1. The CDR3 is CASSPTGTANEKLFF. The CDR3 bases are TGTGCCAGCAGCCCGACAGGGACAGCGAATGAAAAACTGTTTTTT.